Sequencing of this T cell receptor beta chain was carried out in a study of T cell changes during pregnancy in multiple sclerosis. Sequencing was performed with immunoSEQ multiplex PCR; in TCRdb, only in-frame clones are kept and a portion is missing. The data hold about 22,000 clones, with roughly 92% observed a single time. Germline V lookup: CDR1 SGHRS, CDR2 YFSETQ. The ends were cut back, 3 bases at V and 4 bases at J, with 16 bases in the middle. The CDR3 spans 15 residues. The chain links TRBV5-1 to TRBJ1-2; D ambiguous. This TCR was sampled from a female donor in good health, enrolled as a control in a pregnancy study. Sequencing used CD4+ T cells from peripheral blood mononuclear cells, obtained after pregnancy. The CDR3 spells CASSSNAPRGYGYTF. As DNA, the CDR3 is TGCGCCAGCAGCTCCAACGCCCCTAGAGGCTATGGCTACACCTTC.